This T cell receptor (beta chain) derives from a study of post-analysis software for immune sequencing data. Whole-study results and caveats: Controls showed lower frequencies than patients for four to six TRBV segments, and TRBV5-6, TRBV5-1 and TRBV20-1 were among these.

Unique molecular identifiers were built into the TCR beta cDNA libraries. Each CDR3 protein gets one entry after TCRdb re-called the PCR reads with MiXCR. The sample contains about 820,000 distinct CDR3 sequences, around 50% of which appear only once. Details on this clonotype: Antigen: not known.

The CDR3 sequence is 12 residues long. V lost 6 bases, J lost 5 bases, and 8 bases lay in between. The chain is built from TRBV12-3 or TRBV12-4 and TRBJ1-5, with unresolved D. The sequence derives from a girl under 18 with multiple sclerosis. What was sequenced was blood. CDR3 DNA sequence: TGTGCCAGCAGGCCCCGTGATCAGCCCCAGCATTTT. Translated, it gives CASRPRDQPQHF.